Included here is one TCR beta chain sequence, with context. These data belong to a study of blood T cell repertoires in COVID-19. The wider study: Collection of acute and convalescent COVID-19 samples took place in the United States, Italy and Spain. Sources were T cells, B-cell-depleted T cells, or PBMCs; the material itself was cDNA or gDNA.

The CDR3 length is 13 residues. Trimming left V 1 base short and J 7 bases short, with 8 bases between. The germline V gene encodes CDR1 SGHTA and CDR2 FQGTGA. Per the original methods: Estimation of nucleated cell counts was performed using reference gene primer amplification. Generated by immunoSEQ multiplex PCR, the TCRdb table keeps only in-frame clones and is missing some. The V and J calls and the clone size are those of that table, but D and trimming were determined from the DNA. The sample lists some 130,000 clones; around 86% were seen once. It was during active infection that Seattle patients were enrolled and then longitudinally followed.

Material for sequencing was peripheral blood. This receptor was obtained from a woman aged 70-85 years with COVID-19, enrolled during active disease. V gene TRBV7-3 combines with J gene TRBJ2-1; weak D call: TRBD2 (5 bases). The CDR3 loop reads CASSLILDNEQFF. The CDR3 coding sequence is TGTGCCAGCAGCTTAATACTAGATAATGAGCAGTTCTTC.